The present T cell receptor beta chain was sequenced within a study of cytotoxic CD8 clonotypes in ibrutinib-treated CLL. The wider study: In all, about a dozen patients were relapsed/refractory, about 15 were treatment-naive and some 17 were IGHV unmutated.

Overall study results and limits: Among the clonotypes, public ones were uncommon and contracted or held stable on treatment. Clonality went up at ibrutinib response and then declined back toward baseline at progression. Baseline levels of clonality went above those of age-matched healthy donors and moved with circulating CD8+ T-cell counts.

The CDR3 length is 13 residues. Trimming shortened V by 6 bases and J by 5 bases, and 16 bases separated the two germline ends. The germline CDR1 and CDR2 sequences are SQVTM and ANQGSEA. The assay was immunoSEQ multiplex PCR, and TCRdb's table has in-frame clones only and misses some. This sample has about 300,000 clones, with approximately 76% found just once. This clone was seen only once. Its antigen is unknown. Here the sequenced sample was PBMCs, taken at disease progression, from a patient treated with ibrutinib. The clonotype originates from a human donor with chronic lymphocytic leukemia. V and J are TRBV29-1 and TRBJ2-5, with TRBD2 as a possible D gene (6 bases). The CDR3 sequence is CSVLWGSGETQYF. The CDR3 DNA sequence: TGCAGCGTCCTATGGGGGAGCGGGGAGACCCAGTACTTC.